This is a list of T cell receptor beta chains from one sample in a study of T cells in Graves' hyperthyroidism and ophthalmopathy. Via MiXCR, TCRdb re-called the multiplex PCR reads, giving one row per CDR3 protein. The profile shows 450,000 to 700,000 distinct CDR3 sequences, roughly 46% of them singletons. The specimen sequenced was peripheral blood or thyroid tissue (not recorded which). These receptors came from an adult woman with Graves' disease, either hyperthyroidism or ophthalmopathy (not recorded which). CDR3s include the opening cysteine and the closing phenylalanine or tryptophan. Each record gives: J gene, clone size, V gene, D gene, CDR3 protein, CDR3 DNA. D genes are given only for firm matches. Rows may omit the clone size; those that give it use once, few, many or a size class.

j_call: TRBJ1-2
clone_size: .
v_call: TRBV29-1
d_call: .
cdr3_aa: CSVEERGGNGYTF
cdr3_nt: TGCAGCGTTGAAGAAAGGGGAGGCAATGGCTACACCTTC

j_call: TRBJ1-2
clone_size: .
v_call: TRBV7-2
d_call: .
cdr3_aa: CASSFMGANYGYTF
cdr3_nt: TGTGCCAGCAGCTTTATGGGGGCCAACTATGGCTACACCTTC

j_call: TRBJ2-7
clone_size: few
v_call: TRBV2
d_call: TRBD1
cdr3_aa: CASSRDRGPFGEQYF
cdr3_nt: TGTGCCAGCAGCCGGGACAGGGGGCCTTTCGGCGAGCAGTACTTC

j_call: TRBJ1-3
clone_size: many
v_call: TRBV4-1
d_call: .
cdr3_aa: CASSHGLLRGSGNTIYF
cdr3_nt: TGCGCCAGCAGCCATGGCCTCTTGAGGGGCTCTGGAAACACCATATATTTT

j_call: TRBJ2-7
clone_size: many
v_call: TRBV12-3/TRBV12-4
d_call: .
cdr3_aa: CASSLRRGKYEQYF
cdr3_nt: TGTGCCAGCAGTTTACGGCGAGGAAAATACGAGCAGTACTTC

j_call: TRBJ2-1
clone_size: .
v_call: TRBV7-7
d_call: .
cdr3_aa: CASSLRETGDEQFF
cdr3_nt: TGTGCTAGCAGCTTACGGGAGACCGGGGATGAGCAGTTCTTC

j_call: TRBJ1-5
clone_size: .
v_call: TRBV7-2
d_call: .
cdr3_aa: CASSLFVVGQPQHF
cdr3_nt: TGTGCCAGCAGCTTATTCGTGGTTGGTCAGCCCCAGCATTTT

j_call: TRBJ1-2
clone_size: .
v_call: TRBV7-8
d_call: TRBD1
cdr3_aa: CASSPRTAGTEVGYTF
cdr3_nt: TGTGCCAGCAGCCCTAGAACGGCCGGGACAGAGGTGGGCTACACCTTC

j_call: TRBJ2-7
clone_size: .
v_call: TRBV9
d_call: .
cdr3_aa: CASSAPPAYEQYF
cdr3_nt: TGTGCCAGCAGCGCGCCCCCAGCCTACGAGCAGTACTTC

j_call: TRBJ1-5
clone_size: .
v_call: TRBV29-1
d_call: .
cdr3_aa: CSVDTGANQPQHF
cdr3_nt: TGCAGCGTTGATACAGGAGCGAATCAGCCCCAGCATTTT

j_call: TRBJ2-2
clone_size: .
v_call: TRBV20-1
d_call: TRBD1
cdr3_aa: CSAPGQGASELFF
cdr3_nt: TGCAGTGCTCCGGGACAGGGGGCGTCGGAGCTGTTTTTT

j_call: TRBJ1-3
clone_size: many
v_call: TRBV19
d_call: .
cdr3_aa: CASSIGRRNTIYF
cdr3_nt: TGTGCCAGTAGTATCGGGCGGCGAAACACCATATATTTT

j_call: TRBJ2-5
clone_size: .
v_call: TRBV7-2
d_call: TRBD1
cdr3_aa: CAWSVGDRGRTGETQYF
cdr3_nt: TGTGCCTGGAGTGTGGGGGACAGGGGGCGGACGGGGGAGACCCAGTACTTC

j_call: TRBJ2-7
clone_size: many
v_call: TRBV5-1
d_call: .
cdr3_aa: CASSLEDSRYEQYF
cdr3_nt: TGCGCCAGCAGCTTGGAGGACAGCAGGTACGAGCAGTACTTC

j_call: TRBJ2-5
clone_size: .
v_call: TRBV20-1
d_call: .
cdr3_aa: CSARGFGETQYF
cdr3_nt: TGCAGTGCTAGAGGGTTCGGGGAGACCCAGTACTTC

j_call: TRBJ2-7
clone_size: .
v_call: TRBV29-1
d_call: .
cdr3_aa: CSTKQVVSREQYF
cdr3_nt: TGCAGCACTAAACAGGTAGTTAGTCGGGAGCAGTACTTC

j_call: TRBJ1-5
clone_size: few
v_call: TRBV2
d_call: .
cdr3_aa: CASSYSDNEPQHF
cdr3_nt: TGTGCCAGCAGTTACTCCGACAATGAGCCCCAGCATTTT

j_call: TRBJ1-5
clone_size: .
v_call: TRBV7-2
d_call: .
cdr3_aa: CASSPQDQPQHF
cdr3_nt: TGTGCCAGCAGCCCCCAAGATCAGCCCCAGCATTTT

j_call: TRBJ1-2
clone_size: many
v_call: TRBV7-9
d_call: .
cdr3_aa: CASSTEVYGYTF
cdr3_nt: TGTGCCAGCAGTACTGAGGTCTATGGCTACACCTTC

j_call: TRBJ2-2
clone_size: many
v_call: TRBV5-1
d_call: TRBD2
cdr3_aa: CASSGKSGTSAGELFF
cdr3_nt: TGCGCCAGCAGCGGGAAATCCGGGACTAGCGCCGGGGAGCTGTTTTTT

j_call: TRBJ1-3
clone_size: once
v_call: TRBV10-3
d_call: .
cdr3_aa: CAISEQRQSRNTIYF
cdr3_nt: TGTGCCATCAGTGAGCAACGACAGTCTCGTAACACCATATATTTT

j_call: TRBJ1-2
clone_size: many
v_call: TRBV5-1
d_call: TRBD1
cdr3_aa: CASSLGFTRGQGAFSYGYTF
cdr3_nt: TGCGCCAGCAGCTTGGGCTTCACAAGGGGACAGGGGGCTTTCAGCTATGGCTACACCTTC

j_call: TRBJ2-7
clone_size: many
v_call: TRBV5-4
d_call: TRBD1
cdr3_aa: CASSLKTGRGEQYF
cdr3_nt: TGTGCCAGCAGCTTGAAGACAGGGCGAGGCGAGCAGTACTTC

j_call: TRBJ2-5
clone_size: .
v_call: TRBV5-1
d_call: TRBD1
cdr3_aa: CASSAGQAERTQYF
cdr3_nt: TGCGCCAGCAGCGCCGGACAGGCAGAGAGGACCCAGTACTTC

j_call: TRBJ2-5
clone_size: many
v_call: TRBV20-1
d_call: .
cdr3_aa: CSATGPFPETQYF
cdr3_nt: TGCAGTGCTACGGGACCGTTCCCGGAGACCCAGTACTTC

j_call: TRBJ2-6
clone_size: many
v_call: TRBV2
d_call: .
cdr3_aa: CASSDTGSLFVGANVLTF
cdr3_nt: TGTGCCAGCAGTGATACTGGCAGCCTGTTTGTTGGGGCCAACGTCCTGACTTTC

j_call: TRBJ1-5
clone_size: .
v_call: TRBV15
d_call: .
cdr3_aa: CATSRDRDQPQHF
cdr3_nt: TGTGCCACCAGCAGAGATCGGGATCAGCCCCAGCATTTT

j_call: TRBJ1-6
clone_size: .
v_call: TRBV10-2
d_call: TRBD1
cdr3_aa: CASWTGNSPLHF
cdr3_nt: TGCGCCAGTTGGACAGGGAATTCACCCCTCCACTTT

j_call: TRBJ1-1
clone_size: .
v_call: TRBV25-1
d_call: .
cdr3_aa: CASSEYKGHAFF
cdr3_nt: TGTGCCAGCAGTGAATATAAGGGTCACGCTTTCTTT

j_call: TRBJ1-3
clone_size: .
v_call: TRBV15
d_call: .
cdr3_aa: CATSQDQGFSGNTIYF
cdr3_nt: TGTGCCACCAGCCAAGATCAAGGTTTTTCTGGAAACACCATATATTTT

j_call: TRBJ1-1
clone_size: .
v_call: TRBV29-1
d_call: .
cdr3_aa: CSVVGAGNTEAFF
cdr3_nt: TGCAGCGTTGTGGGGGCTGGAAACACTGAAGCTTTCTTT

j_call: TRBJ2-5
clone_size: many
v_call: TRBV7-7
d_call: TRBD1
cdr3_aa: CASSKTGTGYGETQYF
cdr3_nt: TGTGCTAGCAGCAAAACCGGGACAGGGTATGGAGAGACCCAGTACTTC

j_call: TRBJ1-6
clone_size: .
v_call: TRBV11-2
d_call: .
cdr3_aa: CASSHRRENSPLHF
cdr3_nt: TGTGCCAGCAGCCACCGACGGGAGAATTCACCCCTCCACTTT

j_call: TRBJ1-2
clone_size: .
v_call: TRBV29-1
d_call: .
cdr3_aa: CSAQTGHGYTF
cdr3_nt: TGCAGCGCCCAGACAGGACACGGCTACACCTTC

j_call: TRBJ1-2
clone_size: many
v_call: TRBV9
d_call: TRBD1
cdr3_aa: CASSRLKGQGNNYGYTF
cdr3_nt: TGTGCCAGCAGTAGACTGAAGGGACAGGGGAATAACTATGGCTACACCTTC

j_call: TRBJ2-7
clone_size: .
v_call: TRBV7-2
d_call: .
cdr3_aa: CASSLSTDTYEQYF
cdr3_nt: TGTGCCAGCAGCTTATCGACAGATACCTACGAGCAGTACTTC

j_call: TRBJ2-5
clone_size: .
v_call: TRBV20-1
d_call: TRBD1
cdr3_aa: CSARGQGQETQYF
cdr3_nt: TGCAGTGCTAGGGGACAGGGTCAAGAGACCCAGTACTTC

j_call: TRBJ1-5
clone_size: many
v_call: TRBV10-2
d_call: .
cdr3_aa: CASGGFGKYSNQPQHF
cdr3_nt: TGCGCCAGCGGGGGGTTTGGGAAATATAGCAATCAGCCCCAGCATTTT

j_call: TRBJ1-5
clone_size: many
v_call: TRBV20-1
d_call: TRBD1
cdr3_aa: CSAILKRGQGRRPQHF
cdr3_nt: TGCAGTGCCATCCTTAAAAGGGGACAGGGTAGGCGGCCCCAGCATTTT

j_call: TRBJ1-2
clone_size: .
v_call: TRBV19
d_call: TRBD1
cdr3_aa: CASSKWGQVYGYTF
cdr3_nt: TGTGCCAGTAGCAAGTGGGGACAGGTCTATGGCTACACCTTC

j_call: TRBJ2-5
clone_size: many
v_call: TRBV28
d_call: .
cdr3_aa: CASRRTGDEETQYF
cdr3_nt: TGTGCCAGCCGGAGGACGGGGGATGAGGAGACCCAGTACTTC

j_call: TRBJ2-7
clone_size: .
v_call: TRBV7-9
d_call: TRBD1
cdr3_aa: CASSAPGTGIYEQYF
cdr3_nt: TGTGCCAGCAGCGCCCCCGGGACAGGTATTTACGAGCAGTACTTC

j_call: TRBJ2-5
clone_size: once
v_call: TRBV29-1
d_call: TRBD2
cdr3_aa: CSVENGLAGETQYF
cdr3_nt: TGCAGCGTTGAAAACGGACTAGCTGGAGAGACCCAGTACTTC

j_call: TRBJ2-7
clone_size: many
v_call: TRBV7-9
d_call: TRBD2
cdr3_aa: CASSSLAGPYEQYF
cdr3_nt: TGTGCCAGCAGCTCGCTAGCGGGACCCTACGAGCAGTACTTC

j_call: TRBJ2-7
clone_size: many
v_call: TRBV2
d_call: .
cdr3_aa: CASKIYEQYF
cdr3_nt: TGTGCCAGCAAAATCTACGAGCAGTACTTC

j_call: TRBJ1-1
clone_size: many
v_call: TRBV5-1
d_call: .
cdr3_aa: CASSLNRLDTEAFF
cdr3_nt: TGCGCCAGCAGCTTAAATCGGCTGGACACTGAAGCTTTCTTT

j_call: TRBJ2-3
clone_size: .
v_call: TRBV20-1
d_call: .
cdr3_aa: CSAGRASADTQYF
cdr3_nt: TGCAGTGCTGGGCGGGCGAGCGCAGATACGCAGTATTTT

j_call: TRBJ1-2
clone_size: .
v_call: TRBV4-1
d_call: TRBD1
cdr3_aa: CASSQGTGLGGYTF
cdr3_nt: TGCGCCAGCAGCCAAGGGACAGGCCTAGGTGGCTACACCTTC

j_call: TRBJ2-5
clone_size: .
v_call: TRBV5-1
d_call: TRBD1
cdr3_aa: CASSLRGQQETQYF
cdr3_nt: TGCGCCAGCAGCTTGAGGGGACAGCAAGAGACCCAGTACTTC

j_call: TRBJ1-2
clone_size: .
v_call: TRBV7-2
d_call: .
cdr3_aa: CASSQGRGINYGYTF
cdr3_nt: TGTGCCAGCAGCCAAGGCAGGGGTATTAACTATGGCTACACCTTC

j_call: TRBJ2-1
clone_size: .
v_call: TRBV24-1
d_call: TRBD2
cdr3_aa: CATAGTSGSDEQFF
cdr3_nt: TGTGCCACCGCCGGGACTAGCGGGAGTGATGAGCAGTTCTTC

j_call: TRBJ2-7
clone_size: many
v_call: TRBV5-8
d_call: .
cdr3_aa: CASSRGSEDPYEQYF
cdr3_nt: TGTGCCAGCAGCCGGGGCAGCGAGGACCCCTACGAGCAGTACTTC

j_call: TRBJ2-3
clone_size: many
v_call: TRBV20-1
d_call: .
cdr3_aa: CSAPDSGADTQYF
cdr3_nt: TGCAGTGCTCCGGACAGTGGCGCAGATACGCAGTATTTT

j_call: TRBJ2-1
clone_size: few
v_call: TRBV24-1
d_call: .
cdr3_aa: CATSDLHRELQFF
cdr3_nt: TGTGCCACCAGTGATTTGCACAGGGAGCTTCAGTTCTTC

j_call: TRBJ1-2
clone_size: .
v_call: TRBV24-1
d_call: TRBD1
cdr3_aa: CATSQQGPGYTF
cdr3_nt: TGTGCCACCAGTCAACAGGGGCCGGGCTACACCTTC

j_call: TRBJ1-1
clone_size: many
v_call: TRBV7-3
d_call: .
cdr3_aa: CASSLMGKAEAFF
cdr3_nt: TGTGCCAGCAGCTTAATGGGGAAGGCTGAAGCTTTCTTT

j_call: TRBJ1-3
clone_size: .
v_call: TRBV10-3
d_call: TRBD1
cdr3_aa: CAIGIRGGGGNTIYF
cdr3_nt: TGTGCCATCGGGATAAGAGGGGGCGGTGGAAACACCATATATTTT